The clone carrying this T cell receptor (beta chain) showed up just a few times. For the second PCR, which ran for roughly 7 to 11 cycles, a sample-barcoded 5' primer and a J-beta primer mix were used. With 12 random nucleotides, a template-switch adaptor tagged each individual cDNA molecule. Per sample, CDR3-containing paired-end reads numbered at least 3 million. TCRdb re-called the 5' RACE reads with MiXCR, one entry per CDR3 protein. The sample includes 800,000 to 950,000 distinct CDR3 sequences, under 50% of them seen just once. The V segment lost 3 bases and the J segment 3 bases; nucleotides outside the gene matches: 8. The CDR3 sequence is 16 residues long. Germline V gives CDR1 LGHNA, CDR2 YNFKEQ. The sample is drawn from a study of blood T cells in healthy people across ages.

Specimen: blood. This TCR derives from a man between 25 and 39 years old in good health. The chain links TRBV4-2 to TRBJ2-3; 8 positions agree with TRBD2. The CDR3 protein is CASSQGGLVETDTQYF. The CDR3 DNA is TGTGCCAGCAGCCAGGGGGGACTAGTTGAAACAGATACGCAGTATTTT.